This T cell receptor (beta chain) stems from a study of blood T cell repertoires in COVID-19. About the research overall: Collection of acute and convalescent COVID-19 samples took place in the United States, Italy and Spain. Sources were T cells, B-cell-depleted T cells, or PBMCs; the material itself was cDNA or gDNA.

Under the authors' procedure: Researchers report that nucleated cell counts were estimated from reference gene primer amplification. Data came from immunoSEQ multiplex PCR; TCRdb stores just in-frame clones and leaves some out. The V and J calls and the clone size are those of that table, but D and trimming were determined from the DNA. Here the sample spans 150,000 to 200,000 clones, approximately 92% being singletons. The V gene lost 5 bases and the J gene lost 2 bases, with 12 bases spanning the gap. CDR3 size: 14 residues. Germline CDR1 reads SGHTA; CDR2 reads FQGTGA. This chain joins TRBV7-3 and TRBJ1-1; D might be TRBD1 (6 bases). This clonotype was obtained from a woman between 45 and 60 years old with acute or convalescent COVID-19. The sequenced material came from peripheral blood. CDR3 protein: CASSPGGANTEAFF. The CDR3 bases are TGTGCCAGCAGCCCTGGGGGGGCTAACACTGAAGCTTTCTTT.